The 29 T cell receptor beta chains given below trace back to one sample, sequenced in a study of T cell responses to AZD1222 COVID-19 vaccine. Measured with immunoSEQ multiplex PCR; TCRdb has only the in-frame clones, and not every one. Among 110,000 to 150,000 clones, around 90% were seen once, and the ten largest hold approximately 6%. Specimen: peripheral blood, collected on day 0 of AZD1222 vaccination. The receptors come from an adult in good health.

This chain joins TRBV9 and TRBJ1-2; 9 nucleotides agree with TRBD1. The CDR3 spans 15 residues. Germline-derived CDR1 and CDR2 are SGDLS and YYNGEE. V shed 0 bases and J 4 bases; nucleotides not matched to a gene: 4. CDR3 nucleotide sequence: TGTGCCAGCAGCGTAGTGGGGGACAGGGCCTATGGCTACACCTTC. It is translated as CASSVVGDRAYGYTF.

V gene TRBV27 combines with J gene TRBJ2-3; possibly TRBD2 for D (5 bases). V was trimmed by 4 bases and J by 2 bases, leaving 16 bases between them. This CDR3 has 16 residues. Germline CDR1 is MNHEY and CDR2 is SMNVEV (reference sequence). Here the CDR3 reads CASSSRLGATTDTQYF. CDR3 coding DNA: TGTGCCAGCAGTTCGCGGCTGGGAGCTACCACAGATACGCAGTATTTT.

For the CDR3, the DNA is TGTGCCAGTAGTATTAGGGGGGGAAGCGTAGGCGGGAGGGCCGAGGATGAGCAGTTCTTC. As protein: CASSIRGGSVGGRAEDEQFF. V gene TRBV19 combines with J gene TRBJ2-1, with 9 bases identical to TRBD2. Germline assignment: CDR1 LNHDA and CDR2 SQIVND (reference sequence). The CDR3 runs 20 residues. Losses at the gene ends were 3 bases for V and 8 bases for J; bases not matched to a gene: 23. The whole variable domain, remainder taken from reference TRBV19 and TRBJ2-1, is DGGITQSPKYLFRKEGQNVTLSCEQNLNHDAMYWYRQDPGQGLRLIYYSQIVNDFQKGDIAEGYSVSREKKESFPLTVTSAQKNPTAFYLCASSIRGGSVGGRAEDEQFFGPGTRLTVL.

The J gene is TRBJ1-5, the V gene TRBV9; D call uncertain. Between the trimmed V and J ends, which lost 4 bases and 7 bases, there was a span of 18 bases. The CDR3 covers 15 residues. The germline V gene has CDR1 SGDLS and CDR2 YYNGEE. The CDR3 coding sequence is TGTGCCAGCAGCCGGGAGGCCACCCTCGGGCAGCCCCAGCATTTT. This codes for CASSREATLGQPQHF. Full variable domain (missing parts from reference TRBV9 and TRBJ1-5): DSGVTQTPKHLITATGQRVTLRCSPRSGDLSVYWYQQSLDQGLQFLIQYYNGEERAKGNILERFSAQQFPDLHSELNLSSLELGDSALYFCASSREATLGQPQHFGDGTRLSIL.

V gene TRBV3-1 (or the pseudogene TRBV3-2) combines with J gene TRBJ1-4, with D possibly matching TRBD1 (6 bases). The CDR3 totals 15 residues. CDR1 is LGHDT and CDR2 is YNNKEL in the germline V gene (reference sequence). V was trimmed by 4 bases and J by 7 bases, leaving 16 bases between them. The CDR3 region has the DNA TGTGCCAGCAGCCTCCATAGGGGGTTCGCTGAAAAACTGTTTTTT. It yields the protein CASSLHRGFAEKLFF.

V is TRBV5-1 and J is TRBJ1-1; D may be TRBD1 (5 bases). CDR1 SGHRS and CDR2 YFSETQ come from the germline V gene. The CDR3 consists of 15 residues. V lost 2 bases, J lost 3 bases, and 14 bases lay in between. The CDR3 region has the DNA TGCGCCAGCAGCTTCGCAGGGAGTTCGGACACTGAAGCTTTCTTT. This encodes CASSFAGSSDTEAFF.

The chain is built from TRBV13 and TRBJ2-1; 8 bases map to TRBD1. This CDR3 has 14 amino acids. The germline V gene has CDR1 PRHDT and CDR2 FYEKMQ (reference sequence). Trimming at V came to 10 bases and at J to 8 bases, leaving 13 bases not matched to a gene. DNA of the CDR3: TGTGCCATCCGGAGACAGGGGATGGTTGATGAGCAGTTCTTC. Residues: CAIRRQGMVDEQFF. The full variable domain, completed using reference TRBV13 and TRBJ2-1, is AAGVIQSPRHLIKEKRETATLKCYPIPRHDTVYWYQQGPGQDPQFLISFYEKMQSDKGSIPDRFSAQQFSDYHSELNMSSLELGDSALYFCAIRRQGMVDEQFFGPGTRLTVL.

This clone was seen once. The V call is TRBV3-1 (or the pseudogene TRBV3-2), the J call TRBJ1-4; the match to TRBD1 covers 7 bases. Trimming took 4 bases from V and 6 from J; bases not matched to a gene: 14. CDR1 is LGHDT, CDR2 YNNKEL, per germline (reference sequence). The CDR3 has 17 residues. CDR3 amino acids: CASSPHRGETGYEKLFF. CDR3 nucleotide sequence: TGTGCCAGCAGCCCTCACCGTGGGGAGACAGGGTATGAAAAACTGTTTTTT.

This clone showed up just once. This chain links TRBV29-1 with TRBJ1-1, with 8 bases identical to TRBD1. The germline V gene encodes CDR1 SQVTM and CDR2 ANQGSEA. There are 14 residues in the CDR3. With V trimmed by 1 base and J by 5 bases, 6 bases remained unmatched. Here the CDR3 reads CSVEVNRGWTEAFF. CDR3 nucleotides: TGCAGCGTTGAAGTTAACAGGGGGTGGACTGAAGCTTTCTTT.

The chain recombines TRBV5-1 with TRBJ2-5; TRBD2 might be the D (6 bases). Germline CDR1 SGHRS, CDR2 YFSETQ. The CDR3 extends over 16 amino acids. Trimming took off 0 bases at V and 5 bases at J, with 17 bases between the two ends. As DNA, the CDR3 is TGCGCCAGCAGCTTGGGGGTTTCAGGAGGAGGGGAGACCCAGTACTTC. This codes for CASSLGVSGGGETQYF.

The CDR3 here is CASSPWDRDNQPQHF. The CDR3 DNA sequence: TGTGCCAGTAGCCCATGGGACAGGGATAATCAGCCCCAGCATTTT. J is TRBJ1-5 and V is TRBV19; 9 bases are a match to TRBD1. The CDR3 runs 15 residues. The trim removed 6 bases at V and 4 bases at J, leaving 7 bases unmatched. Per germline, CDR1 LNHDA and CDR2 SQIVND (reference sequence).

The V and J genes are TRBV19 and TRBJ1-2; TRBD1 matches at 7 bases. The length of the CDR3 is 14 residues. V lost 3 bases to trimming and J lost 8 bases; unmatched junction nucleotides: 9. Germline V gene data show CDR1 as LNHDA and CDR2 as SQIVND (reference sequence). DNA for the CDR3: TGTGCCAGTAGTATCCTGGACAGGACGGGCGGCTACACCTTC. Its translation is CASSILDRTGGYTF.

The V and J genes are TRBV27 and TRBJ2-7, with 8 nucleotides matching TRBD1. The CDR3 runs 14 residues. CDR1 is MNHEY and CDR2 is SMNVEV in the germline V gene (reference sequence). V trimming: 7 bases; J trimming: 2 bases; junction bases outside the gene matches: 7. The CDR3 DNA reads as TGTGCCAGCAATGAAACAGGGGGACCCTACGAGCAGTACTTC. It is translated as CASNETGGPYEQYF.

The J gene is TRBJ2-7, the V gene TRBV29-1; D possibly corresponds to TRBD1 (6 bases). CDR3 length: 11 residues. Germline V gene sequence: CDR1 SQVTM, CDR2 ANQGSEA. The DNA of the CDR3 is TGCGGGGCAGGGACAACCTACGAGCAGTACTTC. It codes for CGAGTTYEQYF.

The chain couples TRBV7-3 to TRBJ2-7; D ambiguous. The CDR3 has 13 residues. Trimming took off 0 bases at V and 4 bases at J, with 7 bases between the two ends. Germline CDR1 is SGHTA and CDR2 is FQGTGA. Here the CDR3 reads CASSLTSDYEQYF. CDR3 DNA sequence: TGTGCCAGCAGCTTAACGTCGGATTACGAGCAGTACTTC.

Here the CDR3 DNA reads TGCAGCGTTTACGGGGCATACGAATACGGGACCAGCTCCTACGAGCAGTACTTC. Protein product: CSVYGAYEYGTSSYEQYF. The chain joins TRBV29-1 to TRBJ2-7; D might be TRBD1 or TRBD2, each matching 5 bases. V lost 5 bases and J lost 0, with 26 bases in between. The CDR3 length is 18 residues. Germline V CDR1 and CDR2: SQVTM, ANQGSEA.

CDR3 in DNA: TGTGCCAGCAGCTCGGGGGCGTCATACGGTTATAGCAATCAGCCCCAGCATTTT. It codes for CASSSGASYGYSNQPQHF. This sequence joins TRBV28 and TRBJ1-5; D is perhaps TRBD1 (6 bases). V was trimmed by 6 bases and J by 0 bases, leaving 21 bases between them. This CDR3 comprises 18 residues. Per the germline V gene, CDR1 is MDHEN and CDR2 is SYDVKM.

The genes are TRBV5-1 and TRBJ1-4, with a tentative D call TRBD1 (6 bases). The germline V gene has CDR1 SGHRS and CDR2 YFSETQ. This CDR3 is 16 amino acids long. The V gene lost 1 base and the J gene lost 3 bases, with 13 bases spanning the gap. The CDR3 DNA is TGCGCCAGCAGCTTGTACGGGGGGCGCTCTAATGAAAAACTGTTTTTT. Its protein product is CASSLYGGRSNEKLFF.

V gene TRBV29-1 combines with J gene TRBJ2-3, with 7 bases matching TRBD2. With 4 bases clipped from V and 2 bases from J, the junction kept 6 bases outside the gene matches. CDR1 and CDR2 (germline): SQVTM, ANQGSEA. The CDR3 runs to 14 residues. In DNA, the CDR3 is TGCAGCGTTGGCCCCAGCGGGACCACAGATACGCAGTATTTT. It encodes CSVGPSGTTDTQYF.

In DNA, the CDR3 is TGTGCCAGCAGCCCCACCGGACGGGGCTATGGCTACACCTTC. This sequence encodes CASSPTGRGYGYTF. The J gene is TRBJ1-2, the V gene TRBV3-1 (or the pseudogene TRBV3-2), with D unresolved. The CDR3 extends over 14 amino acids. Trimming pared 4 bases from V and 4 bases from J, leaving 13 bases between. CDR1 and CDR2 (germline): LGHDT, YNNKEL (reference sequence).

This chain connects TRBV11-2 to TRBJ2-7; 7 nucleotides align to TRBD1. CDR1 and CDR2 (germline): SGHAT, FQNNGV. The CDR3 loop spans 15 amino acids. V dropped 4 bases and J dropped 1; count of bases not matched to a gene: 7. CDR3 sequence: CASSYDRALSYEQYF. The CDR3 DNA reads TGTGCCAGCAGCTACGACAGGGCATTATCCTACGAGCAGTACTTC.

This clone has a handful of counts. The chain links TRBV7-2 to TRBJ1-2; D may be TRBD1 (5 bases). The CDR3 spans 14 residues. V gave up 5 bases and J gave up 1 base, with 11 bases separating them. Germline CDR1 reads SGHTA; CDR2 reads FQGNSA. The CDR3 DNA follows: TGTGCCAGCAGCACCGGGGGGAATAACTATGGCTACACCTTC. Protein: CASSTGGNNYGYTF.

The chain joins TRBV5-1 to TRBJ2-1; 11 nucleotides match TRBD2. J gave up 8 bases and V 1 base, and 11 bases lay outside the gene matches. This CDR3 has 17 amino acids. Looked up from germline, CDR1 is SGHRS and CDR2 is YFSETQ. The CDR3 sequence is CASSLILAGGDGDEQFF. CDR3 DNA sequence: TGCGCCAGCAGCTTGATATTAGCGGGAGGGGATGGGGATGAGCAGTTCTTC.

This clone was seen ten or more times. The genes are TRBV5-1 and TRBJ2-2; perhaps TRBD1 as D (5 bases). The CDR3 runs 15 residues. Germline V CDR1 and CDR2: SGHRS, YFSETQ. Trimming stripped 0 bases from V and 2 bases from J, with 8 bases between. CDR3 nucleotide sequence: TGCGCCAGCAGCTTGGCTGGGGCCAACACCGGGGAGCTGTTTTTT. Its translation is CASSLAGANTGELFF.

V usage is TRBV2 and J usage is TRBJ2-3, with 8 bases matching TRBD2. Trimming removed 5 bases from V and 4 bases from J; junction bases left unmatched: 8. Germline CDR1 reads SNHLY; CDR2 reads FYNNEI. This CDR3 spans 15 amino acids. The CDR3 spells CASSPTSGSADTQYF. DNA for the CDR3: TGTGCCAGCAGTCCCACGAGCGGGAGCGCAGATACGCAGTATTTT.

The V gene is TRBV6-6, the J gene TRBJ1-1; D is ambiguous. Germline V gives CDR1 MNHNY, CDR2 SVGAGI (reference sequence). This CDR3 region has 15 residues. V dropped 6 bases and J dropped 3 bases, with 17 bases sitting between them. The DNA for the CDR3 is TGTGCCAGCAGGGGCGAAGAGAACGGTTACACTGAAGCTTTCTTT. Translation: CASRGEENGYTEAFF.

This sequence joins TRBV11-3 and TRBJ1-4, with a possible D match to TRBD1 (5 bases). Trimming removed 1 base at V and 3 bases at J, with 12 bases between. The length of the CDR3 is 16 residues. Germline V CDR1 and CDR2: SGHNT, YENEEA. CDR3 nucleotides: TGTGCCAGCAGCTTAGGTGCAGGGCCGGCTAATGAAAAACTGTTTTTT. It translates to CASSLGAGPANEKLFF.

Only one count was recorded for this clone. V usage is TRBV5-1 and J usage is TRBJ1-2; D is undetermined. In germline, CDR1 is SGHRS, CDR2 YFSETQ. The V and J ends lost 0 bases and 1 base respectively, with 4 bases between them. The CDR3 is 13 amino acids. CDR3 in DNA: TGCGCCAGCAGCTTGGACAGTAACTATGGCTACACCTTC. Protein product: CASSLDSNYGYTF.

V gene TRBV7-6 combines with J gene TRBJ2-2; tentatively, D is TRBD2 (5 bases). The CDR3 is 16 amino acids. The germline V gene has CDR1 SGHVS and CDR2 FNYEAQ. The germline V and J ends were trimmed by 1 base and 3 bases, with 12 bases remaining between them. The CDR3 is CASSLVREKDTGELFF. The CDR3, as DNA: TGTGCCAGCAGCTTAGTAAGGGAGAAGGACACCGGGGAGCTGTTTTTT.